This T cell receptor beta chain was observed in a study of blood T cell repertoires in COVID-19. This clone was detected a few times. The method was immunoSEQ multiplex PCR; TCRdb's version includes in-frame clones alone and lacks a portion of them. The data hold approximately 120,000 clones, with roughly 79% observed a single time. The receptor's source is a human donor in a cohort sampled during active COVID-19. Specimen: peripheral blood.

This chain's CDR3 is CASSFGGLSGNTIYF. CDR3 nucleotide sequence: TGTGCCAGCAGCTTCGGGGGGCTTTCTGGAAACACCATATATTTT. V usage is TRBV5-4 and J usage is TRBJ1-3; TRBD1 is a possible D gene (6 bases). Per germline, CDR1 SGHNT and CDR2 YYREEE (reference sequence). This CDR3 comprises 15 residues. Trimming pared 2 bases from V and 1 base from J, leaving 10 bases between.